The clone carrying this TCR beta chain has a count of ten or more. Its matching antigen is unknown. Germline values: CDR1 MNHNS, CDR2 SASEGT. The CDR3 is made up of 12 amino acids. Trimming pared 6 bases from V and 4 bases from J, leaving 9 bases between. This sample was taken from a study of blood T cells in healthy people across ages. Regarding the study as a whole: The authors considered diversity estimates from one million T cells to be underestimates. Naive T cell percentage showed a strong correlation with TCR beta diversity.

A second PCR of about 7 to 12 cycles used a sample-barcoded 5' primer and a J-beta primer mix. From the 5' RACE reads, TCRdb called clonotypes with MiXCR, one entry per CDR3 protein. The data hold some 900,000 distinct CDR3 sequences, with roughly 43% observed a single time. The V gene is TRBV6-1, the J gene TRBJ1-1; D is possibly TRBD1 (6 bases). The clonotype originates from a man aged 30 to 45 in good health. Sequenced input: blood. The CDR3 region has the DNA TGTGCCAGCAGCCGCAGGGGCACTGAAGCTTTCTTT. Protein: CASSRRGTEAFF.